The entry below describes one TCR beta chain. The antigen is unknown. These data originate in a study of T cell responses to AZD1222 COVID-19 vaccine. Study-wide background: Some second doses came at about 4 weeks and others at about 12 weeks; these were pooled. Study-level results: Regions 160-218 and 743-854 held dominance among vaccine-associated CD4 TCRs, which spanned spike. Donors skewed white British and female; clonal diversity was possibly underestimated.

V lost 1 base and J lost 4, with 7 bases in between. The V gene's germline CDR1 is LGHNA and CDR2 YSLEER. The CDR3 has 14 residues. Sequencing was performed with immunoSEQ multiplex PCR; in TCRdb, only in-frame clones are kept and a portion is missing. The sample has roughly 150,000 clones, 91% seen once. The TCR was taken from an adult in good health. The sequencing here drew on peripheral blood, taken on day 0 of AZD1222 vaccination. This chain links TRBV4-3 with TRBJ2-2; TRBD1 is a possible D gene (5 bases). CDR3 loop: CASSQVGVTGELFF. The CDR3 DNA reads as TGCGCCAGCAGCCAAGTAGGGGTCACCGGGGAGCTGTTTTTT.